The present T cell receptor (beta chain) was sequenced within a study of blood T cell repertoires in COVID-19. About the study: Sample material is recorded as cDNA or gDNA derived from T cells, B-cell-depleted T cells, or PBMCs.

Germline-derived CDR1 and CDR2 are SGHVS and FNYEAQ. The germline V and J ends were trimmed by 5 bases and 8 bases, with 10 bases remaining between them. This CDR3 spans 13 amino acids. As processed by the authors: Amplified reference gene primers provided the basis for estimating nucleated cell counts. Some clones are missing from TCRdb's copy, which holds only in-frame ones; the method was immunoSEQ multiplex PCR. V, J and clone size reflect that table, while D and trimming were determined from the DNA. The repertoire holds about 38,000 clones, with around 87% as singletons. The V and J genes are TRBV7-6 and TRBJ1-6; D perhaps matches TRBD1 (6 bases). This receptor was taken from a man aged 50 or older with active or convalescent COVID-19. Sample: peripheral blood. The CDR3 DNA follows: TGTGCCAGCAGCCTCCGACAGGATTCACCCCTCCACTTT. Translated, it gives CASSLRQDSPLHF. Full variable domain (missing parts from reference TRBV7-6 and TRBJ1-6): GAGVSQSPRYKVTKRGQDVALRCDPISGHVSLYWYRQALGQGPEFLTYFNYEAQQDKSGLPNDRFSAERPEGSISTLTIQRTEQRDSAMYRCASSLRQDSPLHFGNGTRLTVT.